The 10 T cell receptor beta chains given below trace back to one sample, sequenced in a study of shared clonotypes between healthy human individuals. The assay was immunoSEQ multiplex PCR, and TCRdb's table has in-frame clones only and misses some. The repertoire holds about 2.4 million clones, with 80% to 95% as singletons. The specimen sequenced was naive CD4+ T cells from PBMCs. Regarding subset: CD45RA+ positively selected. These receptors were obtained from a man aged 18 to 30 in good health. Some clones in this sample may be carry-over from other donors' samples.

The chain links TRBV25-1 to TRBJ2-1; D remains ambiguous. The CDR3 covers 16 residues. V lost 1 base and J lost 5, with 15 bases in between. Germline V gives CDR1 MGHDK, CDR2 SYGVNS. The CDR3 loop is CASSELFDPRDNEQFF. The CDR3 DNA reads TGTGCCAGCAGTGAATTATTTGACCCACGCGACAATGAGCAGTTCTTC.

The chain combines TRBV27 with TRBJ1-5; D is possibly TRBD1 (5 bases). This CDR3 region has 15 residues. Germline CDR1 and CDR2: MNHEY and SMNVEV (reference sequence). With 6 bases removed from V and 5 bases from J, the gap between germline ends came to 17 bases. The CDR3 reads CASSPFGQGDQPQHF. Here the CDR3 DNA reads TGTGCCAGCAGCCCCTTCGGGCAGGGAGATCAGCCCCAGCATTTT.

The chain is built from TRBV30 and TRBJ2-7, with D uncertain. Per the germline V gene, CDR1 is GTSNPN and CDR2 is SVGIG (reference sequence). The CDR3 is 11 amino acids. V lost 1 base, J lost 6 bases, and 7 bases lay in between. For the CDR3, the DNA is TGTGCCTGGAGTGGAACAGTCGAGCAGTACTTC. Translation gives CAWSGTVEQYF.

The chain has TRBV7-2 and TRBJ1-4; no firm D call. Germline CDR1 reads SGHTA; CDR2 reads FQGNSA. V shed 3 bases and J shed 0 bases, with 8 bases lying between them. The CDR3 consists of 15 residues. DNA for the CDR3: TGTGCCAGCAGCTTCTACCACGCAACTAATGAAAAACTGTTTTTT. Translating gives CASSFYHATNEKLFF.

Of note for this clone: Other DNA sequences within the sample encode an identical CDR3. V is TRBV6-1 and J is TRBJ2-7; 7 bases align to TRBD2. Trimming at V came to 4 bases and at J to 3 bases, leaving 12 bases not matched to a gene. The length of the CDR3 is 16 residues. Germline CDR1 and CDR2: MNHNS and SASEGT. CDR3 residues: CASSVSGGPLNYEQYF. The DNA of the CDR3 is TGTGCCAGCAGTGTTTCGGGAGGTCCCTTAAACTACGAGCAGTACTTC.

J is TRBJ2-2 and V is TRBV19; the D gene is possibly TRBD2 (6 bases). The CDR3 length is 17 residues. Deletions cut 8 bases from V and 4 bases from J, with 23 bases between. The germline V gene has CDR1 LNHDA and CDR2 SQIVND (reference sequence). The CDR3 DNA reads TGTGCCAGTCGGCTTGGGGCTAGCGCTAGGGTCACCGGGGAGCTGTTTTTT. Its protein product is CASRLGASARVTGELFF. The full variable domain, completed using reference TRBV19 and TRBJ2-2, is DGGITQSPKYLFRKEGQNVTLSCEQNLNHDAMYWYRQDPGQGLRLIYYSQIVNDFQKGDIAEGYSVSREKKESFPLTVTSAQKNPTAFYLCASRLGASARVTGELFFGEGSRLTVL.

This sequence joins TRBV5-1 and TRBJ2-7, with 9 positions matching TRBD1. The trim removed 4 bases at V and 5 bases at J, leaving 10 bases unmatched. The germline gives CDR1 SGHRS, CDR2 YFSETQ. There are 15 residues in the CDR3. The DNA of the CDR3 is TGCGCCAGCAGCGGCGCCGGGACAGGGTGCGACGAGCAGTACTTC. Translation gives CASSGAGTGCDEQYF.

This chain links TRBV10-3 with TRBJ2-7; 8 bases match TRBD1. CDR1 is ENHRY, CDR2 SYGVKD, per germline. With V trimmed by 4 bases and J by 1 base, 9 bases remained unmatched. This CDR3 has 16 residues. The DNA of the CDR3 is TGTGCCATCAGTGGAAGCCGGGACAGGACATCCTACGAGCAGTACTTC. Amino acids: CAISGSRDRTSYEQYF.

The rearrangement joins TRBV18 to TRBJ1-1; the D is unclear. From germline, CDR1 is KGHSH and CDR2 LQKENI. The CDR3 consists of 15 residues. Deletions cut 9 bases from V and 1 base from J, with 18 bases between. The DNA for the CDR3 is TGTGCCAGTTCCTCCAGCGGGGAACCGAACACTGAAGCTTTCTTT. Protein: CASSSSGEPNTEAFF.

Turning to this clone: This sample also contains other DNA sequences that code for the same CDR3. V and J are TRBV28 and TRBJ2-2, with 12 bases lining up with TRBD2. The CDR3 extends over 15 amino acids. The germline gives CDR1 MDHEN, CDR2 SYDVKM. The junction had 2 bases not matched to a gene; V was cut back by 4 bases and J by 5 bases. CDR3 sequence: CASSSLAGGTGELFF. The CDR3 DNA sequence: TGTGCCAGCAGTTCTCTAGCGGGAGGGACCGGGGAGCTGTTTTTT.